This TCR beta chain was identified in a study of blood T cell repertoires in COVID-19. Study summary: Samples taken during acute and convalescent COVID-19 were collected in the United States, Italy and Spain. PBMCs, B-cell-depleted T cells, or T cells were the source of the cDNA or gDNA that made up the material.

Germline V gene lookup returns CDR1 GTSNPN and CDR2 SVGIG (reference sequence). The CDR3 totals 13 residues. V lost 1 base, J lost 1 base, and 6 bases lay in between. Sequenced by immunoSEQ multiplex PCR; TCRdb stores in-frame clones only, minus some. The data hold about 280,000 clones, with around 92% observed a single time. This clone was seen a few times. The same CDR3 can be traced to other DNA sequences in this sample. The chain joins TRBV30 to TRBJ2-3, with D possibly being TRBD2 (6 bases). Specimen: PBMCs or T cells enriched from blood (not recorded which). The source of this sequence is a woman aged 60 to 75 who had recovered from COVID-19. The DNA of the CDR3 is TGTGCCTGGAGTGCGGGGGGCACAGATACGCAGTATTTT. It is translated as CAWSAGGTDTQYF.